These 32 T cell receptor beta chains share one sample of origin, sequenced in a study of cytotoxic CD8 clonotypes in ibrutinib-treated CLL. Generated by immunoSEQ multiplex PCR, the TCRdb table keeps only in-frame clones and is missing some. The table records 160,000 or so clones, 70% to 85% of them present only once. This sample comprised PBMCs, obtained after 12 months of ibrutinib treatment. The source of these receptors is a human donor with chronic lymphocytic leukemia.

CDR3 nucleotides: TGTGCCAGCAGCACCGGGACTAGCGGGGGGGCAGATACGCAGTATTTT. Its protein is CASSTGTSGGADTQYF. This sequence joins TRBV7-2 and TRBJ2-3; 16 bases are shared with TRBD2. The J segment lost 4 bases and the V segment lost 5 bases, leaving 3 bases of the junction unmatched. CDR1 is SGHTA and CDR2 is FQGNSA in the germline V gene. The CDR3 runs to 16 residues. Complete variable domain (other parts from reference TRBV7-2 and TRBJ2-3): GAGVSQSPSNKVTEKGKDVELRCDPISGHTALYWYRQSLGQGLEFLIYFQGNSAPDKSGLPSDRFSAERTGGSVSTLTIQRTQQEDSAVYLCASSTGTSGGADTQYFGPGTRLTVL.

V usage is TRBV27 and J usage is TRBJ1-6; no firm D call. The germline V gene encodes CDR1 MNHEY and CDR2 SMNVEV (reference sequence). V lost 4 bases and J lost 12, with 7 bases in between. The CDR3 spans 11 residues. CDR3 residues: CASSSREPLHF. DNA of the CDR3: TGTGCCAGCAGTTCACGGGAACCCCTCCACTTT.

V usage is TRBV6-5 and J usage is TRBJ2-1; a possible D gene is TRBD1 (6 bases). Trimming took off 6 bases at V and 6 bases at J, with 15 bases between the two ends. Germline V gives CDR1 MNHEY, CDR2 SVGAGI. The CDR3 runs 14 residues. The CDR3 region is CASRAGVRVNEQFF. The CDR3 DNA follows: TGTGCCAGCAGAGCAGGGGTACGGGTCAATGAGCAGTTCTTC.

This clone was counted only a few times. The V gene is TRBV5-1, the J gene TRBJ2-1, with TRBD2 as a possible D gene (5 bases). The V and J ends lost 0 bases and 0 bases respectively, with 13 bases between them. Germline CDR1 reads SGHRS; CDR2 reads YFSETQ. This CDR3 region has 17 residues. CDR3 in DNA: TGCGCCAGCAGCTTGGAAGGCGGGCAACGCTCCTACAATGAGCAGTTCTTC. Translating gives CASSLEGGQRSYNEQFF.

This clone has just one count. The chain recombines TRBV6-4 with TRBJ1-2, with 7 bases that match TRBD1. The CDR3 runs to 13 residues. The junction had 1 base not matched to a gene; V was cut back by 4 bases and J by 2 bases. Germline V lookup: CDR1 MRHNA, CDR2 SNTAGT. CDR3 loop: CASSAQGNYGYTF. Here the CDR3 DNA reads TGTGCCAGCAGTGCACAGGGGAACTATGGCTACACCTTC.

The chain recombines TRBV19 with TRBJ1-1; TRBD1 matches at 10 bases. Losses at the gene ends were 5 bases for V and 5 bases for J; bases not matched to a gene: 8. This CDR3 has 15 amino acids. The germline V gene encodes CDR1 LNHDA and CDR2 SQIVND (reference sequence). CDR3 nucleotide sequence: TGTGCCAGTAGTGGTGGACAGGGGGTTGGTACTGAAGCTTTCTTT. It codes for CASSGGQGVGTEAFF.

The rearrangement joins TRBV4-2 to TRBJ1-5, with D perhaps matching TRBD1 (5 bases). The germline CDR1 and CDR2 sequences are LGHNA and YNFKEQ. This CDR3 comprises 16 residues. V was pared by 1 base and J by 0 bases, with 10 bases between. In nucleotides, the CDR3 is TGTGCCAGCAGCCAAGCCGGGGGGAATAGCAATCAGCCCCAGCATTTT. This sequence encodes CASSQAGGNSNQPQHF.

This clone was detected only once. This chain links TRBV7-9 with TRBJ1-5, with TRBD1 matching over 7 bases. The CDR3 covers 13 residues. With V trimmed by 5 bases and J by 7 bases, 5 bases remained unmatched. Germline V CDR1 and CDR2: SEHNR, FQNEAQ (reference sequence). The CDR3 sequence is CASSKTGVQPQHF. The CDR3 DNA reads as TGTGCCAGCAGCAAAACAGGGGTCCAGCCCCAGCATTTT.

V usage is TRBV18 and J usage is TRBJ1-1, with unresolved D. The CDR3 contains 16 residues. V gave up 6 bases and J gave up 4 bases, with 21 bases separating them. Per germline, CDR1 KGHSH and CDR2 LQKENI. CDR3 bases: TGTGCCAGCTCGCCCTCTCGGACGCAGCAAGGCACTGAAGCTTTCTTT. This translates into CASSPSRTQQGTEAFF.

This clone has just a few counts. The CDR3 spells CASSADSYGYTF. For the CDR3, the DNA is TGCGCCAGCAGCGCGGACAGCTATGGCTACACCTTC. The chain carries TRBV5-1 and TRBJ1-2, with D maybe TRBD1 (6 bases). CDR3 size: 12 residues. V was clipped by 4 bases and J by 4 bases, with 8 bases between them. Germline assignment: CDR1 SGHRS and CDR2 YFSETQ.

The chain's CDR3 is CSVALAGRGGEQFF. The CDR3 DNA reads TGCAGCGTTGCGCTAGCGGGGAGGGGGGGTGAGCAGTTCTTC. The chain uses TRBV29-1 and TRBJ2-1, with 9 bases aligning to TRBD2. V lost 4 bases, J lost 9 bases, and 10 bases stayed unmatched. The length of the CDR3 is 14 residues. The V gene's germline CDR1 is SQVTM and CDR2 ANQGSEA.

V usage is TRBV5-1 and J usage is TRBJ2-2; D perhaps matches TRBD1 (6 bases). Per germline, CDR1 SGHRS and CDR2 YFSETQ. The CDR3 spans 17 residues. The V end lost 4 bases, the J end lost 5 bases, and 21 bases lay between the germline ends. CDR3: CASSRKPQGSVTGELFF. In nucleotides, the CDR3 is TGCGCCAGCAGCCGTAAACCACAGGGTAGTGTTACCGGGGAGCTGTTTTTT.

This clone was seen once. DNA for the CDR3: TGTGCCAGCAGCGTATCTAGCGGGGTGCTAAAGGGCGGGGAGCTGTTTTTT. Its protein is CASSVSSGVLKGGELFF. This rearrangement joins TRBV7-6 to TRBJ2-2, with 9 bases lining up with TRBD2. The length of the CDR3 is 17 residues. The V gene end was trimmed by 5 bases and the J gene end by 7 bases; junction bases not matched to a gene: 14. Per the germline V gene, CDR1 is SGHVS and CDR2 is FNYEAQ.

The CDR3 spells CASRRGPGSADTQYF. CDR3 bases: TGTGCCAGCAGAAGGGGACCCGGTAGTGCAGATACGCAGTATTTT. The V call is TRBV7-2, the J call TRBJ2-3; the D gene could be TRBD1 or TRBD2 (5 bases each). This CDR3 region has 15 residues. V lost 6 bases, J lost 4 bases, and 17 bases lay in between. Per the germline V gene, CDR1 is SGHTA and CDR2 is FQGNSA.

This chain uses TRBV6-1 with TRBJ1-4; tentative D call: TRBD1 (6 bases). This CDR3 has 14 residues. Per germline, CDR1 MNHNS and CDR2 SASEGT. V lost 3 bases to trimming and J lost 8 bases, with 13 bases between them. The DNA of the CDR3 is TGTGCCAGCAGTGATGGGGGCCTGGGGGAAAAACTGTTTTTT. It translates to CASSDGGLGEKLFF.

J is TRBJ1-1 and V is TRBV6-6; weak D call: TRBD1 (5 bases). This CDR3 region has 12 residues. V was pared by 8 bases and J by 1 base, with 8 bases between. Germline assignment: CDR1 MNHNY and CDR2 SVGAGI (reference sequence). CDR3 in DNA: TGTGCCAGCCGGGGGACGAACACTGAAGCTTTCTTT. Protein sequence: CASRGTNTEAFF.

The chain is built from TRBV9 and TRBJ2-1; D is possibly TRBD2 (6 bases). Looked up from germline, CDR1 is SGDLS and CDR2 is YYNGEE. With 3 bases removed from V and 1 base from J, the gap between germline ends came to 11 bases. The CDR3 has 15 amino acids. The CDR3 is CASSAEGRSYNEQFF. For the CDR3, the DNA is TGTGCCAGCAGCGCCGAGGGGAGGTCCTACAATGAGCAGTTCTTC.

This chain links TRBV9 with TRBJ2-7; 12 nucleotides agree with TRBD2. This CDR3 comprises 16 residues. V shed 4 bases and J 6 bases; nucleotides not matched to a gene: 11. Per germline, CDR1 SGDLS and CDR2 YYNGEE. The CDR3 region is CASSPDSTSGRREQYF. In DNA, the CDR3 is TGTGCCAGCAGCCCGGATTCGACTAGCGGGAGACGCGAGCAGTACTTC.

This clone was seen a single time. The V call is TRBV6-5, the J call TRBJ2-3; TRBD2 matches at 9 bases. The ends lost 1 base at V and 5 bases at J; junction bases unmatched: 4. This CDR3 spans 15 amino acids. CDR1 and CDR2 (germline): MNHEY, SVGAGI. CDR3 region: CASSYWAGGQDTQYF. The CDR3 bases are TGTGCCAGCAGTTACTGGGCGGGGGGGCAAGATACGCAGTATTTT.

A single count supports this clone. The gene calls are TRBV28 and TRBJ2-1; D ambiguous. Trimming stripped 2 bases from V and 0 bases from J, with 8 bases between. Germline CDR1 is MDHEN and CDR2 is SYDVKM. The CDR3 is 15 amino acids. The chain's CDR3 is CASSLLRSSYNEQFF. The CDR3 nucleotides are TGTGCCAGCAGTTTACTCAGGAGCTCCTACAATGAGCAGTTCTTC.

The chain couples TRBV18 to TRBJ2-3, with no clear D. The V end lost 2 bases, the J end lost 2 bases, and 5 bases lay between the germline ends. Germline-derived CDR1 and CDR2 are KGHSH and LQKENI. CDR3 length equals 13 residues. The CDR3 spells CASSPYPTDTQYF. CDR3 sequence (DNA): TGTGCCAGCTCACCATACCCCACAGATACGCAGTATTTT.

This clone occurred once. The chain has TRBV7-2 and TRBJ1-1; no clear D. In germline, CDR1 is SGHTA, CDR2 FQGNSA. Between the trimmed V and J ends, which lost 1 base and 6 bases, there was a span of 6 bases. CDR3 length equals 12 residues. The CDR3 sequence: CASSLGIAEAFF. CDR3 coding DNA: TGTGCCAGCAGCTTAGGCATTGCTGAAGCTTTCTTT.

The sample holds a few counts of this clone. V gene TRBV18 combines with J gene TRBJ2-1, with 7 positions matching TRBD2. The CDR3 is 16 amino acids. The V and J ends lost 2 bases and 2 bases, in that order; junction bases with no gene match: 6. Looked up from germline, CDR1 is KGHSH and CDR2 is LQKENI. CDR3 loop: CASSPTAGGAYNEQFF. The CDR3, as DNA: TGTGCCAGCTCACCAACAGCTGGGGGGGCCTACAATGAGCAGTTCTTC.

The genes are TRBV29-1 and TRBJ1-1, with D hard to call. The CDR3 has 13 amino acids. Germline values: CDR1 SQVTM, CDR2 ANQGSEA. Trimming cost V 2 bases and J 1 base, with 8 bases left between them. The CDR3 region is CSVERRTNTEAFF. As DNA, the CDR3 is TGCAGCGTTGAAAGACGGACGAACACTGAAGCTTTCTTT.

Worth noting for this clone: Other DNA sequences in the sample encode the same CDR3. This chain joins TRBV7-2 and TRBJ1-5; D gene uncertain. The CDR3 totals 16 residues. CDR1 is SGHTA, CDR2 FQGNSA, per germline. The V end was cut by 5 bases, the J end by 0 bases, with 14 bases between. The CDR3 nucleotides read TGTGCCAGCAGCCCCGTGGGGAGAGCTAGCAATCAGCCCCAGCATTTT. Its protein is CASSPVGRASNQPQHF.

The chain couples TRBV27 to TRBJ2-2; maybe TRBD2 (5 bases). The V gene's germline CDR1 is MNHEY and CDR2 SMNVEV (reference sequence). Trimming stripped 0 bases from V and 2 bases from J, with 16 bases between. The CDR3 is 18 residues long. The CDR3 loop is CASSLSPMASPNTGELFF. The CDR3 coding sequence is TGTGCCAGCAGTTTATCCCCCATGGCTAGCCCAAACACCGGGGAGCTGTTTTTT.

The chain couples TRBV28 to TRBJ1-2, with 7 bases that match TRBD1. After removal of 5 bases from V and 0 bases from J, the junction contained 9 bases not matched to a gene. Germline CDR1 is MDHEN and CDR2 is SYDVKM. CDR3 length: 16 amino acids. As DNA, the CDR3 is TGTGCCAGCAGTCCCCCGAGGACAGGTGCTAACTATGGCTACACCTTC. Its translation is CASSPPRTGANYGYTF.

The chain links TRBV10-3 to TRBJ1-2, with D unresolved. The CDR3 is made up of 17 amino acids. In germline, CDR1 is ENHRY, CDR2 SYGVKD. V was clipped by 4 bases and J by 7 bases, with 25 bases between them. CDR3 nucleotide sequence: TGTGCCATCAGTGGCTATAACCGCCTCCTCAAACACTTTGGCTACACCTTC. This translates into CAISGYNRLLKHFGYTF.

The chain couples TRBV4-3 to TRBJ2-7; 7 bases are shared with TRBD2. Germline assignment: CDR1 LGHNA and CDR2 YSLEER. The junction had 7 bases not matched to a gene; V was cut back by 3 bases and J by 2 bases. The CDR3 runs 15 residues. CDR3 bases: TGCGCCAGCAGCCAGATGGCCCTAGCGGCCTACGAGCAGTACTTC. Amino acid sequence: CASSQMALAAYEQYF.

The chain uses TRBV10-3 and TRBJ1-5, with D possibly being TRBD1 (5 bases). This CDR3 spans 17 amino acids. V lost 0 bases, J lost 0 bases, and 12 bases lay in between. Germline values: CDR1 ENHRY, CDR2 SYGVKD. CDR3 amino acids: CAISESIPGYSNQPQHF. The CDR3 DNA reads TGTGCCATCAGTGAGTCGATCCCAGGGTATAGCAATCAGCCCCAGCATTTT.

The chain has TRBV4-2 and TRBJ1-1; tentative D call: TRBD1 (6 bases). The CDR3 loop spans 15 amino acids. The V gene lost 1 base and the J gene lost 5 bases, with 14 bases spanning the gap. Germline CDR1 reads LGHNA; CDR2 reads YNFKEQ. CDR3 amino acids: CASSQAGARVTEAFF. The CDR3 region has the DNA TGTGCCAGCAGCCAAGCGGGGGCCCGAGTGACTGAAGCTTTCTTT.

V and J are TRBV2 and TRBJ2-5; tentatively, D is TRBD2 (6 bases). The V end lost 8 bases, the J end lost 5 bases, and 15 bases lay between the germline ends. Germline assignment: CDR1 SNHLY and CDR2 FYNNEI. The CDR3 covers 13 residues. CDR3 sequence reads: CASGGYAQETQYF. The CDR3 DNA sequence: TGTGCCAGCGGAGGGTATGCACAGGAGACCCAGTACTTC.